Below, one TCR beta chain is given with its context. Antigen specificity is unknown. The data were taken from a study of T cell responses to AZD1222 COVID-19 vaccine. Study observations and caveats: Spike was spanned by vaccine-associated CD4 TCRs, with dominance at 160-218 and 743-854. Just a handful of people given AZD1222 tested seropositive at baseline.

Germline CDR1 SGHTA, CDR2 FQGNSA. V lost 1 base and J 5 bases, leaving 12 bases between the germline ends. The CDR3 sequence is 14 residues long. Some clones are missing from TCRdb's copy, which holds only in-frame ones; the method was immunoSEQ multiplex PCR. Of about 140,000 clones listed, roughly 89% were seen once; the top ten hold 7% to 9%. This chain joins TRBV7-2 and TRBJ2-7; a possible D gene is TRBD2 (6 bases). The specimen was peripheral blood, collected 28 days after the second dose of the MenACWY control vaccine. The receptor was derived from an adult who received the MenACWY meningococcal vaccine as a control. CDR3 loop: CASSLVGRVNEQYF. CDR3 nucleotides: TGTGCCAGCAGCTTAGTCGGGAGAGTCAACGAGCAGTACTTC.